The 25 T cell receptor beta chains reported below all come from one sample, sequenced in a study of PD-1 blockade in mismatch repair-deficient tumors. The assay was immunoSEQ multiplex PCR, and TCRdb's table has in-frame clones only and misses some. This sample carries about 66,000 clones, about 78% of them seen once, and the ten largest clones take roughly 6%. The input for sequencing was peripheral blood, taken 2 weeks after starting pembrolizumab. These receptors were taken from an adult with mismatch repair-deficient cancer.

CDR3 DNA: TGTGCCAGCAGCTTAGGATACTATATGACAGGGTCATGGGGCTACACCTTC. It is translated as CASSLGYYMTGSWGYTF. The V and J genes are TRBV7-2 and TRBJ1-2; 7 bases line up with TRBD1. V trimming: 1 base; J trimming: 8 bases; junction bases outside the gene matches: 16. The CDR3 is made up of 17 amino acids. Germline assignment: CDR1 SGHTA and CDR2 FQGNSA.

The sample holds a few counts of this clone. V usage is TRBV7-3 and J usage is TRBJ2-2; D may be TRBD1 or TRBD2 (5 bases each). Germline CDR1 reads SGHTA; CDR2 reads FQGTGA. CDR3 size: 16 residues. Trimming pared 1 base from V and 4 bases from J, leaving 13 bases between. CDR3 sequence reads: CASSLNGGRSTGELFF. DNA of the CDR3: TGTGCCAGCAGCTTAAATGGGGGAAGAAGCACCGGGGAGCTGTTTTTT.

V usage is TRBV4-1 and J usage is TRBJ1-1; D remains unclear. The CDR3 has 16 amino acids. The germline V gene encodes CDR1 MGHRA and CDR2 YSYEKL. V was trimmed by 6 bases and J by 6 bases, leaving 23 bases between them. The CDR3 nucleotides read TGCGCCAGCAGACCTGCGGTGCAGGCGTCTTGGGCTGAAGCTTTCTTT. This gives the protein CASRPAVQASWAEAFF.

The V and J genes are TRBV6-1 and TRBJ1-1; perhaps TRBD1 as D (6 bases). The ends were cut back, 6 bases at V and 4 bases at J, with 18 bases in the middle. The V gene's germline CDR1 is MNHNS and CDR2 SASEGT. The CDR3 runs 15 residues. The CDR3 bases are TGTGCCAGCAGCCAGGTCGGGGGCGGGAGCACTGAAGCTTTCTTT. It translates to CASSQVGGGSTEAFF.

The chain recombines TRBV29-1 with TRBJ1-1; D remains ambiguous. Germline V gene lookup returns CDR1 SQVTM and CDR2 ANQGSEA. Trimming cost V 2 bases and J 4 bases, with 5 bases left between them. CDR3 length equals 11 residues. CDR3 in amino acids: CSVERATEAFF. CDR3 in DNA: TGCAGCGTTGAAAGGGCCACTGAAGCTTTCTTT.

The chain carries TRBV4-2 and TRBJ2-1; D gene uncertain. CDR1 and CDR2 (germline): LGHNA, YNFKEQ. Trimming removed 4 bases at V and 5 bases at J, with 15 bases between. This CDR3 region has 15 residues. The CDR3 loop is CASSPDLSLNNEQFF. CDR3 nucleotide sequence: TGTGCCAGCAGCCCGGATTTGTCGCTAAACAATGAGCAGTTCTTC.

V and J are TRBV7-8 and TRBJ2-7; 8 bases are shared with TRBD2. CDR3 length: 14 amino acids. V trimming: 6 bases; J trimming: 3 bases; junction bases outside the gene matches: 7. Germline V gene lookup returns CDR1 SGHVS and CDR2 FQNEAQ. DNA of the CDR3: TGTGCCAGCAGTGATACAAGCGGGAGCTACGAGCAGTACTTC. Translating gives CASSDTSGSYEQYF.

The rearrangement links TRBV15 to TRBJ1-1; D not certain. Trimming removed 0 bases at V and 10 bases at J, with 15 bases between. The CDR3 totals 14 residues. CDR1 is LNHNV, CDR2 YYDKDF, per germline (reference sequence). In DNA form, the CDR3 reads TGTGCCACCAGCAGAGAGAAGGAGGAGCTTGTAGCTTTCTTT. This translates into CATSREKEELVAFF. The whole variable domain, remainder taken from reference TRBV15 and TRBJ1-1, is DAMVIQNPRYQVTQFGKPVTLSCSQTLNHNVMYWYQQKSSQAPKLLFHYYDKDFNNEADTPDNFQSRRPNTSFCFLDIRSPGLGDTAMYLCATSREKEELVAFFGQGTRLTVV.

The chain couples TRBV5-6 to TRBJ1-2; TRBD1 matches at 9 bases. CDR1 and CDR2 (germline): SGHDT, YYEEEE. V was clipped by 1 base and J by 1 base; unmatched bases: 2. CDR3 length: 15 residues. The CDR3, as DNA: TGTGCCAGCAGCTTGACAGGGGGCAATAACTATGGCTACACCTTC. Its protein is CASSLTGGNNYGYTF.

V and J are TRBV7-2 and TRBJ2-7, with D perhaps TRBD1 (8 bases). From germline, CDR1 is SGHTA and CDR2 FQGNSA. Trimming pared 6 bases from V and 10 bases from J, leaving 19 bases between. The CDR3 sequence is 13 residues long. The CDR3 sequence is CASSGGGQARQYF. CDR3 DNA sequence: TGTGCCAGCAGTGGGGGGGGACAGGCGAGACAGTACTTC.

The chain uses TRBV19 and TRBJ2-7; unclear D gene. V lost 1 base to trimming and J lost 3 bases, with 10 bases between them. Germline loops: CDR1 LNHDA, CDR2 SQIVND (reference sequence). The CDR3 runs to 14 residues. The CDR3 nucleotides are TGTGCCAGTAGTATAGTACTATCCCACTACGAGCAGTACTTC. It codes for CASSIVLSHYEQYF. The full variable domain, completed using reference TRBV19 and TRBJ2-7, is DGGITQSPKYLFRKEGQNVTLSCEQNLNHDAMYWYRQDPGQGLRLIYYSQIVNDFQKGDIAEGYSVSREKKESFPLTVTSAQKNPTAFYLCASSIVLSHYEQYFGPGTRLTVT.

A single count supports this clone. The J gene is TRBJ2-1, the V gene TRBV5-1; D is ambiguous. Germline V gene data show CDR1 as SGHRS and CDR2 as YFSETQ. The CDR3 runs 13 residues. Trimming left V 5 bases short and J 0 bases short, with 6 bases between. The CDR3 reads CASRASSYNEQFF. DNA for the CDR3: TGCGCCAGCAGGGCGAGCTCCTACAATGAGCAGTTCTTC.

CDR3 DNA: TGTGCCAGCAGTCCTTACGGGACAAGCTCCTACGAGCAGTACTTC. Its protein is CASSPYGTSSYEQYF. This chain uses TRBV7-9 with TRBJ2-7, with TRBD1 as a possible D gene (6 bases). V was clipped by 6 bases and J by 0 bases, with 15 bases between them. Germline V gives CDR1 SEHNR, CDR2 FQNEAQ (reference sequence). The CDR3 runs to 15 residues.

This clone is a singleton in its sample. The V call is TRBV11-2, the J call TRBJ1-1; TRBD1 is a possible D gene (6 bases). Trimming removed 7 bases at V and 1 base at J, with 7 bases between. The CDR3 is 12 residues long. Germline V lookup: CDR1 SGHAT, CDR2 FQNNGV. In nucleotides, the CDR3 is TGTGCCAGCATACAGGGGAACACTGAAGCTTTCTTT. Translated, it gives CASIQGNTEAFF.

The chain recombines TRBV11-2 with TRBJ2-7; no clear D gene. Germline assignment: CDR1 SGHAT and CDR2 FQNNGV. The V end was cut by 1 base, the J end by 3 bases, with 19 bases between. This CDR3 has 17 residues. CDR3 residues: CASSLVEFGSQVYEQYF. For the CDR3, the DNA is TGTGCCAGCAGCTTAGTCGAATTCGGGTCCCAGGTCTACGAGCAGTACTTC. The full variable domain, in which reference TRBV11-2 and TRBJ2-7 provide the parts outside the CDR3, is EAGVAQSPRYKIIEKRQSVAFWCNPISGHATLYWYQQILGQGPKLLIQFQNNGVVDDSQLPKDRFSAERLKGVDSTLKIQPAKLEDSAVYLCASSLVEFGSQVYEQYFGPGTRLTVT.

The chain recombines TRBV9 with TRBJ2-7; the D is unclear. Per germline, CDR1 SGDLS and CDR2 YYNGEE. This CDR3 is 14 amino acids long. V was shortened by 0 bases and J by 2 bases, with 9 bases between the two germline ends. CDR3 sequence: CASSVGGDPYEQYF. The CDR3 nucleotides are TGTGCCAGCAGCGTAGGAGGAGATCCCTACGAGCAGTACTTC.

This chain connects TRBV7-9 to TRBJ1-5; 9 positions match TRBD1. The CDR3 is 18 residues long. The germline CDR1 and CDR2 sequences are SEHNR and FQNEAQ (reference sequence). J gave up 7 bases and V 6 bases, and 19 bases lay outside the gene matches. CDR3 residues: CASSLERRLDRGYQPQHF. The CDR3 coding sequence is TGTGCCAGCAGTCTTGAACGGAGGTTGGACAGGGGTTACCAGCCCCAGCATTTT.

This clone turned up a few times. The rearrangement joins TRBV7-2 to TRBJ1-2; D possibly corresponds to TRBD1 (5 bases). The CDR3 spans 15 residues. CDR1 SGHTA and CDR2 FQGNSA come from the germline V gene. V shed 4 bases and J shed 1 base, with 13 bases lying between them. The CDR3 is CASSWGSGSNYGYTF. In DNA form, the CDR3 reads TGTGCCAGCAGCTGGGGATCAGGGAGTAACTATGGCTACACCTTC.

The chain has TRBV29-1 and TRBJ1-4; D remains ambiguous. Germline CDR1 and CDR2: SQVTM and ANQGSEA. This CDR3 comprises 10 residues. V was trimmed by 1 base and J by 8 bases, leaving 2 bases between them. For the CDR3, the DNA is TGCAGCGTTGAAGGGGAAAAACTGTTTTTT. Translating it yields CSVEGEKLFF.

The CDR3 reads CASSQDRSNTGELFF. DNA for the CDR3: TGTGCCAGCAGCCAGGACAGAAGCAACACCGGGGAGCTGTTTTTT. The J gene is TRBJ2-2, the V gene TRBV11-2; D is perhaps TRBD1 (6 bases). CDR1 is SGHAT, CDR2 FQNNGV, per germline. CDR3 length equals 15 residues. Between the trimmed V and J ends, which lost 5 bases and 2 bases, there was a span of 12 bases.

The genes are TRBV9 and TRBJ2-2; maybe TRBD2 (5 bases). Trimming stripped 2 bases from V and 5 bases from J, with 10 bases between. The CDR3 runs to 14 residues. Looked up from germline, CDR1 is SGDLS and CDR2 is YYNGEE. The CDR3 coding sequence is TGTGCCAGCAGCGTGGAGGTAGAGACCGGGGAGCTGTTTTTT. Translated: CASSVEVETGELFF. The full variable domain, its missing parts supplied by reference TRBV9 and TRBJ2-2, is DSGVTQTPKHLITATGQRVTLRCSPRSGDLSVYWYQQSLDQGLQFLIQYYNGEERAKGNILERFSAQQFPDLHSELNLSSLELGDSALYFCASSVEVETGELFFGEGSRLTVL.

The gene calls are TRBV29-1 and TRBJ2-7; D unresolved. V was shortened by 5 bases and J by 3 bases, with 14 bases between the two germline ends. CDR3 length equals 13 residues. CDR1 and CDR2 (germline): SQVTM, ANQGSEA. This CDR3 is CSVKAISGYEQYF. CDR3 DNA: TGCAGCGTTAAGGCCATAAGTGGCTACGAGCAGTACTTC.

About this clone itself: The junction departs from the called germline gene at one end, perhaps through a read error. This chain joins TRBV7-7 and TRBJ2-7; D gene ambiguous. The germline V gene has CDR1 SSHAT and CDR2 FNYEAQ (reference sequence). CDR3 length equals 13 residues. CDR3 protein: CASSPQGLGEQYF. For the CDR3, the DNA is TGTGCTAGCAGCCCACAAGGGTTAGGAGAGCAGTACTTC. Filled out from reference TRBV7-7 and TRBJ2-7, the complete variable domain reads GAGVSQSPRYKVTKRGQDVTLRCDPISSHATLYWYQQALGQGPEFLTYFNYEAQPDKSGLPSDRFSAERPEGSISTLTIQRTEQRDSAMYRCASSPQGLGEQYFGPGTRLTVT.

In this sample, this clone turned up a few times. This CDR3 is CASSLAGGELFF. The CDR3 bases are TGCGCCAGCAGCTTGGCCGGTGGGGAGCTGTTTTTT. V gene TRBV5-1 combines with J gene TRBJ2-2; D gene ambiguous. The CDR3 contains 12 residues. V was shortened by 0 bases and J by 8 bases, with 5 bases between the two germline ends. In germline, CDR1 is SGHRS, CDR2 YFSETQ.

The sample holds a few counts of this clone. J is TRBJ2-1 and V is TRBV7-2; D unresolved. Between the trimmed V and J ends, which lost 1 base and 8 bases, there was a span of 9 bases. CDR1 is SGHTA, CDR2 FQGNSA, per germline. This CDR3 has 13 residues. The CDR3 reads CASSLDRGHEQFF. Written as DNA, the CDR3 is TGTGCCAGCAGCTTAGATCGAGGCCATGAGCAGTTCTTC. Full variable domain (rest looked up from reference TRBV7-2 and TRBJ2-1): GAGVSQSPSNKVTEKGKDVELRCDPISGHTALYWYRQSLGQGLEFLIYFQGNSAPDKSGLPSDRFSAERTGGSVSTLTIQRTQQEDSAVYLCASSLDRGHEQFFGPGTRLTVL.